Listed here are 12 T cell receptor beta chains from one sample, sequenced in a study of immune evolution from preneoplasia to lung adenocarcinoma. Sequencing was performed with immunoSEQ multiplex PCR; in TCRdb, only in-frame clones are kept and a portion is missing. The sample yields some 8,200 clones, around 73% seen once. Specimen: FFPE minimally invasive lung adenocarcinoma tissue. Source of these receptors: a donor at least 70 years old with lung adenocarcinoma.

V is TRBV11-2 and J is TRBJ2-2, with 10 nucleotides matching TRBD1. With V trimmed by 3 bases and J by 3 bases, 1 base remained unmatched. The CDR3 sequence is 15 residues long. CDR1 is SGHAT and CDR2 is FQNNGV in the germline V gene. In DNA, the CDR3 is TGTGCCAGCAGCTTGACAGGGGGCGACACCGGGGAGCTGTTTTTT. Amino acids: CASSLTGGDTGELFF.

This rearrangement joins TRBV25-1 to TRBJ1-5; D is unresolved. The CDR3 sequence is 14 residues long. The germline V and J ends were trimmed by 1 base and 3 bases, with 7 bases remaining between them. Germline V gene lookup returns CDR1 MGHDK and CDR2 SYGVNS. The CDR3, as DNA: TGTGCCAGCAGTGAATCTGGAAACAATCAGCCCCAGCATTTT. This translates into CASSESGNNQPQHF.

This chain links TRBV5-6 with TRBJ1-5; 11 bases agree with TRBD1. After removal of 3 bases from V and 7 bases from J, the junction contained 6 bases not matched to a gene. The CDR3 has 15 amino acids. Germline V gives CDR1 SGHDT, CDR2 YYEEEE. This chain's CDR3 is CASSSGTGGNQPQHF. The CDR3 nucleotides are TGTGCCAGCAGCTCAGGGACAGGGGGTAACCAGCCCCAGCATTTT.

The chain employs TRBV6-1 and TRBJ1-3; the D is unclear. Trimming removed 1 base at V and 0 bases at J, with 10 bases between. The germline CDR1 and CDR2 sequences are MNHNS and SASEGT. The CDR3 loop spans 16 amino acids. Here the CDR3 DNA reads TGTGCCAGCAGTGAAGAGGACGGCAGCTCTGGAAACACCATATATTTT. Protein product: CASSEEDGSSGNTIYF.

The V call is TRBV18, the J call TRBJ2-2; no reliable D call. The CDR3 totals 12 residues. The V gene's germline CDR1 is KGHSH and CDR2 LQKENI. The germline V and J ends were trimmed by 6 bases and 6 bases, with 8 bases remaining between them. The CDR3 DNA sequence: TGTGCCAGCTCGAACATAGCCGGGGAGCTGTTTTTT. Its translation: CASSNIAGELFF.

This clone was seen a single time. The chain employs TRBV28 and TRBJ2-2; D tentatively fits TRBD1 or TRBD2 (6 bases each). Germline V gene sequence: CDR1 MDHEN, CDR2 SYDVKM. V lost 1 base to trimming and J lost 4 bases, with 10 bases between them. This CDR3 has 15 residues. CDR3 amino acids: CASSLFRGGTGELFF. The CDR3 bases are TGTGCCAGCAGTTTATTCAGGGGAGGCACCGGGGAGCTGTTTTTT.

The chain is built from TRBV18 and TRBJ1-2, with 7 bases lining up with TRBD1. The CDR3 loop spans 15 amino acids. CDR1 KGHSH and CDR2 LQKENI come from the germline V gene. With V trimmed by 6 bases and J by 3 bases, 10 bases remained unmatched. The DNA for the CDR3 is TGTGCCAGCTCGCCCGACAGGGTGGGGGACTATGGCTACACCTTC. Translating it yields CASSPDRVGDYGYTF.

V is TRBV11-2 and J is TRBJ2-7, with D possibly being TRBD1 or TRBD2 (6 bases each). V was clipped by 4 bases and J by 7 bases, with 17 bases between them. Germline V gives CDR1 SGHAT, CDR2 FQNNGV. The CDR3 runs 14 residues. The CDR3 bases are TGTGCCAGCAGCTCCGAGGGGGGACGCCTGGAGCAGTACTTC. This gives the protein CASSSEGGRLEQYF. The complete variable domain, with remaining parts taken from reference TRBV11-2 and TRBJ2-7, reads EAGVAQSPRYKIIEKRQSVAFWCNPISGHATLYWYQQILGQGPKLLIQFQNNGVVDDSQLPKDRFSAERLKGVDSTLKIQPAKLEDSAVYLCASSSEGGRLEQYFGPGTRLTVT.

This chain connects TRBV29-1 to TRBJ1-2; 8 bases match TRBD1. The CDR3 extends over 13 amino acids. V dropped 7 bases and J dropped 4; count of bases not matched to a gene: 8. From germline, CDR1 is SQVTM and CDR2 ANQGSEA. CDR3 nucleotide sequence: TGCAGCGCCCAGCGGGGACAGGCCTATGGCTACACCTTC. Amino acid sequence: CSAQRGQAYGYTF.

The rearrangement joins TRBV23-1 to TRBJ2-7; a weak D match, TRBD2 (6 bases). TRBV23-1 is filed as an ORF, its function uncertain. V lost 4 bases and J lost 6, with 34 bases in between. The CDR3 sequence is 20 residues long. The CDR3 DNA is TGCGCCAGCAGTCGAGCGATTTTTTTACGGAGGGTCAAGCCAATCTGCGAGCAGTACTTC. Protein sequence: CASSRAIFLRRVKPICEQYF.

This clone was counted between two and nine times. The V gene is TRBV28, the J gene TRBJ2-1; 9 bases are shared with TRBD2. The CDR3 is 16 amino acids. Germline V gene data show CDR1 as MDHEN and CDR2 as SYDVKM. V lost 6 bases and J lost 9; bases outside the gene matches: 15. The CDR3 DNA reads TGTGCCAGCAGCCCCTGGGTAGCGGGAGTAACCGGTGAGCAGTTCTTC. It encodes CASSPWVAGVTGEQFF.

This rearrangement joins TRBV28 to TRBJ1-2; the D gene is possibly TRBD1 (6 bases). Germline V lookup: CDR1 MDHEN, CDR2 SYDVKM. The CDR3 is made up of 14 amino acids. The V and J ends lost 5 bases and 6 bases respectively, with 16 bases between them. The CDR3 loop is CASSGTTRGDGYTF. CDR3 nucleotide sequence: TGTGCCAGCAGTGGGACAACTAGGGGTGATGGCTACACCTTC.